This T cell receptor beta chain derives from a study of cytomegalovirus exposure and HLA in healthy donors. Researchers ran the PCR with 60 Vbeta and 13 Jbeta primers. Sequencing used immunoSEQ multiplex PCR; TCRdb keeps in-frame clones, though not all of them. Of about 19,000 clones in the sample, about 84% are singletons; the top ten hold around 21%. Study-wide points: Investigators reported over 150 TCR beta chains as tied to cytomegalovirus.

In the case of this clone: The antigen is not known.

Sequenced sample: PBMCs. The TCR sequence derives from a human donor in good health.

CDR3 coding DNA: TGTGCCAGCAGTGACCCCAGGGACAGGGGGCGCGGTCAGCCCCAGCATTTT. Residues: CASSDPRDRGRGQPQHF. The J gene is TRBJ1-5, the V gene TRBV6-1, with 12 nucleotides matching TRBD1. Trimming at V came to 3 bases and at J to 6 bases, leaving 9 bases not matched to a gene. This CDR3 is built from 17 residues. CDR1 and CDR2 (germline): MNHNS, SASEGT.